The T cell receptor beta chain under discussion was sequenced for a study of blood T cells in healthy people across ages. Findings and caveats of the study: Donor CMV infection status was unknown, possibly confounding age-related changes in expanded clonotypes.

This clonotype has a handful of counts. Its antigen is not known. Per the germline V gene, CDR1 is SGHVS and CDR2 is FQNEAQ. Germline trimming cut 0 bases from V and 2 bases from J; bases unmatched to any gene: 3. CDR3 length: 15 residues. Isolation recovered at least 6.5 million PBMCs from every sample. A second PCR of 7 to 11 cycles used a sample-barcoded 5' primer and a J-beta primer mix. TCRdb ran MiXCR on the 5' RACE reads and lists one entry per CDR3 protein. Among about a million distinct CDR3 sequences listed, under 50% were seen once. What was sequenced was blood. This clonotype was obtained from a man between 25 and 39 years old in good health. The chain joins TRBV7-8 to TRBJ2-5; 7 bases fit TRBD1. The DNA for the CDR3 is TGTGCCAGCAGCTTAGCGACAGGGCCTCAAGAGACCCAGTACTTC. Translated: CASSLATGPQETQYF.